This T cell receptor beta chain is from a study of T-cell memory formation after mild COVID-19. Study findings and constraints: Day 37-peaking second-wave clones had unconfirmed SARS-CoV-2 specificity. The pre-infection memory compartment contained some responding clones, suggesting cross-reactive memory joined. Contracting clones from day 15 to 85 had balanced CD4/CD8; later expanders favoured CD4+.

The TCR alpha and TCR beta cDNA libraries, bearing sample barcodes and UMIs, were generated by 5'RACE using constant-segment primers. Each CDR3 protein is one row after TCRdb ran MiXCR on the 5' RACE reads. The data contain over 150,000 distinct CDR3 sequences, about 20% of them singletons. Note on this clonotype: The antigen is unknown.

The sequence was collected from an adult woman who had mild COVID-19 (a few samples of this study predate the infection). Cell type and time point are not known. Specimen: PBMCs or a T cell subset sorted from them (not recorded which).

The CDR3 coding sequence is TGTGCCAGCAGCCCTCGCTTTGACAATGAGCAGTTCTTC. As protein: CASSPRFDNEQFF. The rearrangement joins TRBV7-6 to TRBJ2-1; D is unclear. Trimming cost V 5 bases and J 5 bases, with 10 bases left between them. The germline V gene encodes CDR1 SGHVS and CDR2 FNYEAQ. The CDR3 spans 13 residues.